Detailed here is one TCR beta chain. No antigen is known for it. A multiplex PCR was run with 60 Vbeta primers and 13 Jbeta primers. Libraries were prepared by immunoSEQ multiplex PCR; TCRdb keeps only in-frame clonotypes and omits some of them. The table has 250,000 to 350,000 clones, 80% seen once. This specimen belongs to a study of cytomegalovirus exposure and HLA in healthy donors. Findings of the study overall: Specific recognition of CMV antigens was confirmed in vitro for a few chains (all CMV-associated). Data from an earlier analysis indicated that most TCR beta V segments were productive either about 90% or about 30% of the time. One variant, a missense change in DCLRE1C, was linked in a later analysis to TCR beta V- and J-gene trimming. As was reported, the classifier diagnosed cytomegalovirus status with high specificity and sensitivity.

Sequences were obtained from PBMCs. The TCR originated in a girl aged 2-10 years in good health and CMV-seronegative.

The CDR3 DNA follows: TGTGCCAGCAGCGTGGACAGGGGGGAGACCCAGTACTTC. Its protein is CASSVDRGETQYF. This rearrangement joins TRBV7-2 to TRBJ2-5, with 10 bases aligning to TRBD1. The junction had 2 bases not matched to a gene; V was cut back by 5 bases and J by 5 bases. CDR3 length: 13 residues. The germline gives CDR1 SGHTA, CDR2 FQGNSA.